These 18 T cell receptor beta chains were all obtained from the same sample, sequenced in a study of cytomegalovirus exposure and HLA in healthy donors. Primers for the PCR totalled 60 Vbeta and 13 Jbeta. TCRdb keeps only in-frame clones here, not all; method: immunoSEQ multiplex PCR. The repertoire holds some 180,000 clones, with roughly 78% as singletons. Sequenced input: PBMCs. The receptors were sampled from a woman aged 30 to 39 in good health and CMV-seropositive.

Here the CDR3 reads CASSVTSGIVTDTQYF. The DNA of the CDR3 is TGTGCCAGCAGTGTGACTAGCGGGATCGTCACAGATACGCAGTATTTT. This rearrangement joins TRBV25-1 to TRBJ2-3, with 11 positions matching TRBD2. The CDR3 covers 16 residues. The J segment lost 2 bases and the V segment lost 4 bases, leaving 5 bases of the junction unmatched. Germline values: CDR1 MGHDK, CDR2 SYGVNS.

CDR3 sequence: CASSLASRGGYTF. The CDR3 DNA reads as TGTGCCAGCAGCTTAGCTAGTAGGGGTGGCTACACCTTC. The chain has TRBV7-9 and TRBJ1-2, with a weak D call TRBD1 (5 bases). V was cut by 0 bases and J by 7 bases, with 9 bases left in between. Germline CDR1 and CDR2: SEHNR and FQNEAQ (reference sequence). This CDR3 is built from 13 residues.

The rearrangement joins TRBV5-6 to TRBJ2-7; the D gene is possibly TRBD2 (6 bases). Germline V CDR1 and CDR2: SGHDT, YYEEEE. The CDR3 is 12 residues long. V was clipped by 4 bases and J by 4 bases, with 9 bases between them. For the CDR3, the DNA is TGTGCCAGCAGCCCCGGGGGATACGAGCAGTACTTC. This sequence encodes CASSPGGYEQYF.

This clone was picked up a small number of times. J is TRBJ1-3 and V is TRBV5-1, with a possible D match to TRBD1 (5 bases). V lost 1 base to trimming and J lost 8 bases, with 10 bases between them. There are 13 residues in the CDR3. In germline, CDR1 is SGHRS, CDR2 YFSETQ. The CDR3 sequence: CASSLSPGDTIYF. As DNA, the CDR3 is TGCGCCAGCAGCTTGTCTCCGGGGGACACCATATATTTT.

The gene calls are TRBV5-1 and TRBJ1-1, with D possibly matching TRBD1 (5 bases). Between the trimmed V and J ends, which lost 5 bases and 3 bases, there was a span of 14 bases. This CDR3 is 14 amino acids long. CDR1 SGHRS and CDR2 YFSETQ come from the germline V gene. CDR3 sequence (DNA): TGCGCCAGCAGGTCCGGGACTTTGGACACTGAAGCTTTCTTT. This encodes CASRSGTLDTEAFF.

This chain uses TRBV9 with TRBJ2-3; TRBD1 matches at 9 bases. The CDR3 is 13 amino acids. V lost 3 bases and J lost 5; bases outside the gene matches: 1. Germline V gene data show CDR1 as SGDLS and CDR2 as YYNGEE. CDR3 region: CASSETGGDTQYF. The CDR3 coding sequence is TGTGCCAGCAGCGAGACAGGGGGAGATACGCAGTATTTT.

This clone was counted once. This chain connects TRBV7-2 to TRBJ2-7, with 7 bases lining up with TRBD2. This CDR3 spans 18 amino acids. The ends lost 5 bases at V and 2 bases at J; junction bases unmatched: 18. Germline assignment: CDR1 SGHTA and CDR2 FQGNSA. CDR3 amino acids: CASSVLQLARRAAYEQYF. The CDR3 DNA sequence: TGTGCCAGCAGCGTCCTACAACTAGCGAGGAGAGCTGCCTACGAGCAGTACTTC.

V usage is TRBV4-3 and J usage is TRBJ1-3, with D unresolved. CDR3 size: 17 residues. Germline-derived CDR1 and CDR2 are LGHNA and YSLEER. Trimming removed 0 bases at V and 0 bases at J, with 12 bases between. CDR3 protein: CASSQDQVTYSGNTIYF. The CDR3, as DNA: TGCGCCAGCAGCCAAGATCAAGTGACTTACTCTGGAAACACCATATATTTT.

A few counts support this clone. V is TRBV4-3 and J is TRBJ1-1, with 8 bases matching TRBD1. The V segment lost 4 bases and the J segment 5 bases; nucleotides outside the gene matches: 6. In germline, CDR1 is LGHNA, CDR2 YSLEER. This CDR3 is 14 amino acids long. The CDR3 DNA is TGCGCCAGCAGCCCCGGACAGGGACCGACTGAAGCTTTCTTT. Translating it yields CASSPGQGPTEAFF.

The rearrangement links TRBV5-1 to TRBJ1-5; 7 bases are a match to TRBD1. J gave up 4 bases and V 4 bases, and 5 bases lay outside the gene matches. Looked up from germline, CDR1 is SGHRS and CDR2 is YFSETQ. There are 14 residues in the CDR3. CDR3 sequence reads: CASSPGTDNQPQHF. In DNA, the CDR3 is TGCGCCAGCAGCCCCGGGACAGATAATCAGCCCCAGCATTTT.

The chain recombines TRBV7-2 with TRBJ1-1; 10 bases align to TRBD1. Trimming at V came to 1 base and at J to 5 bases, leaving 4 bases not matched to a gene. Germline V gene sequence: CDR1 SGHTA, CDR2 FQGNSA. CDR3 length: 15 amino acids. The CDR3, as DNA: TGTGCCAGCAGCTTAGACGGGACAGGGGTTACTGAAGCTTTCTTT. It specifies CASSLDGTGVTEAFF. Using reference TRBV7-2 and TRBJ1-1 for the parts outside the CDR3, the full variable domain is GAGVSQSPSNKVTEKGKDVELRCDPISGHTALYWYRQSLGQGLEFLIYFQGNSAPDKSGLPSDRFSAERTGGSVSTLTIQRTQQEDSAVYLCASSLDGTGVTEAFFGQGTRLTVV.

V gene TRBV2 combines with J gene TRBJ2-1; D remains unclear. Trimming cost V 4 bases and J 5 bases, with 9 bases left between them. The CDR3 loop spans 13 amino acids. Germline values: CDR1 SNHLY, CDR2 FYNNEI. The CDR3: CASSVEDNNEQFF. The DNA for the CDR3 is TGTGCCAGCAGTGTTGAGGATAACAATGAGCAGTTCTTC.

V is TRBV4-3 and J is TRBJ1-2; D is perhaps TRBD1 (6 bases). Between the trimmed V and J ends, which lost 4 bases and 7 bases, there was a span of 13 bases. CDR1 LGHNA and CDR2 YSLEER come from the germline V gene. The CDR3 runs to 13 residues. CDR3 loop: CASSRVQGGGYTF. The CDR3 coding sequence is TGCGCCAGCAGCCGAGTACAGGGTGGTGGCTACACCTTC.

The rearrangement links TRBV18 to TRBJ2-2; D is uncertain. This CDR3 is 16 amino acids long. Deletions cut 3 bases from V and 4 bases from J, with 15 bases between. CDR1 is KGHSH and CDR2 is LQKENI in the germline V gene. The CDR3 here is CASSPSLSLRTGELFF. CDR3 bases: TGTGCCAGCTCACCCTCACTTTCTCTCCGCACCGGGGAGCTGTTTTTT.

This sequence joins TRBV20-1 and TRBJ1-1, with D perhaps TRBD1 (6 bases). Germline V lookup: CDR1 DFQATT, CDR2 SNEGSKA (reference sequence). CDR3 length equals 11 residues. Trimming pared 6 bases from V and 4 bases from J, leaving 9 bases between. CDR3 protein: CSAQGSTEAFF. In DNA form, the CDR3 reads TGCAGTGCCCAGGGGAGCACTGAAGCTTTCTTT.

V gene TRBV7-2 combines with J gene TRBJ1-1; 7 bases fit TRBD1. CDR3 length: 17 residues. Per the germline V gene, CDR1 is SGHTA and CDR2 is FQGNSA. The trim removed 5 bases at V and 1 base at J, leaving 13 bases unmatched. In DNA form, the CDR3 reads TGTGCCAGCAGCCTAAGGGGGCTCATGAGTAGGAACACTGAAGCTTTCTTT. Its translation is CASSLRGLMSRNTEAFF.

This clone showed up just a few times. The V and J genes are TRBV5-5 and TRBJ1-4, with 7 bases identical to TRBD1. The CDR3 totals 14 residues. Germline V gene data show CDR1 as SGHKS and CDR2 as YYEKEE (reference sequence). Trimming removed 3 bases from V and 5 bases from J; junction bases left unmatched: 4. DNA of the CDR3: TGTGCCAGCAGCTGGGACAGATTGAATGAAAAACTGTTTTTT. Translating it yields CASSWDRLNEKLFF. Full variable domain (outside the CDR3, taken from reference TRBV5-5 and TRBJ1-4): DAGVTQSPTHLIKTRGQQVTLRCSPISGHKSVSWYQQVLGQGPQFIFQYYEKEERGRGNFPDRFSARQFPNYSSELNVNALLLGDSALYLCASSWDRLNEKLFFGSGTQLSVL.

The chain recombines TRBV11-2 with TRBJ2-7, with D possibly TRBD1 on 6 matching bases. The germline CDR1 and CDR2 sequences are SGHAT and FQNNGV. The CDR3 is 15 amino acids. V was shortened by 0 bases and J by 1 base, with 10 bases between the two germline ends. CDR3 sequence (DNA): TGTGCCAGCAGCTTAGAGGACAGTATATCCTACGAGCAGTACTTC. Its translation: CASSLEDSISYEQYF.